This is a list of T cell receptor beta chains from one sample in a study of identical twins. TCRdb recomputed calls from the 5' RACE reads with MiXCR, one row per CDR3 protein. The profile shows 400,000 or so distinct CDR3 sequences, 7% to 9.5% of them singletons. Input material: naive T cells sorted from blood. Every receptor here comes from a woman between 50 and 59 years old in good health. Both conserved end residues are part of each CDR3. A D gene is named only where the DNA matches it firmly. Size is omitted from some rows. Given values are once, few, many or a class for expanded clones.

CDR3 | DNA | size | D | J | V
CASSPYPRDIRGELFF | TGTGCCAGCAGCCCATACCCCCGGGACATAAGGGGGGAGCTGTTTTTT | few | NA | TRBJ2-2 | TRBV14
CASRQGWRYEQYF | TGTGCCAGCAGGCAGGGGTGGCGGTACGAGCAGTACTTC | few | NA | TRBJ2-7 | TRBV12-3/TRBV12-4
CSARDSGQVHEFF | TGCAGTGCTAGAGATAGTGGCCAAGTCCACGAGTTCTTC | few | NA | TRBJ2-1 | TRBV20-1
CASSSGSPRVNEQFF | TGTGCCAGCAGTTCCGGCTCCCCCAGGGTCAATGAGCAGTTCTTC | few | NA | TRBJ2-1 | TRBV6-5
CSATAVSTDTQYF | TGCAGTGCTACAGCGGTTAGCACAGATACGCAGTATTTT | NA | NA | TRBJ2-3 | TRBV20-1
CASSRGTGLRTGEQYF | TGTGCCAGTAGTCGAGGGACAGGCCTCCGGACGGGCGAGCAGTACTTC | few | TRBD1 | TRBJ2-7 | TRBV19
CASIGEQPTSTGELFF | TGCGCCAGCATCGGCGAACAGCCTACGAGCACCGGGGAGCTGTTTTTT | many | NA | TRBJ2-2 | TRBV5-1
CASRPPRVAGDTQYF | TGTGCCAGCAGGCCCCCGAGGGTAGCGGGAGATACGCAGTATTTT | few | TRBD2 | TRBJ2-3 | TRBV7-9
CATSGQGIDGNQPQHF | TGTGCCACCTCGGGACAGGGAATCGATGGCAATCAGCCCCAGCATTTT | few | TRBD1 | TRBJ1-5 | TRBV24-1
CASSSPTGISSAGTEAFF | TGTGCCAGCAGTTCTCCGACAGGGATATCTTCAGCGGGCACTGAAGCTTTCTTT | NA | TRBD1 | TRBJ1-1 | TRBV28
CAISGTGGTEAFF | TGTGCCATCAGTGGGACAGGGGGCACTGAAGCTTTCTTT | NA | TRBD1 | TRBJ1-1 | TRBV10-3
CASSPEGVEAFF | TGTGCCAGCTCACCGGAGGGAGTGGAAGCTTTCTTT | few | NA | TRBJ1-1 | TRBV18
CASSVGTAYEQYF | TGTGCCAGCAGCGTCGGGACAGCCTACGAGCAGTACTTC | few | TRBD1 | TRBJ2-7 | TRBV9
CASSPRGTPRASQETQYF | TGTGCCAGCAGCCCTCGGGGGACCCCCAGGGCATCCCAAGAGACCCAGTACTTC | NA | NA | TRBJ2-5 | TRBV7-3
CASSPQGGLAKNIQYF | TGTGCCAGCAGCCCCCAGGGGGGACTAGCCAAAAACATTCAGTACTTC | many | NA | TRBJ2-4 | TRBV4-2
CASSARLLGIYGYTF | TGTGCCAGCAGCGCCCGACTTCTGGGCATATATGGCTACACCTTC | NA | NA | TRBJ1-2 | TRBV9
CASSYSTHGTGGRSSYEQYF | TGTGCCAGCAGTTACTCTACCCATGGGACAGGGGGCCGGAGCTCCTACGAGCAGTACTTC | NA | TRBD1 | TRBJ2-7 | TRBV6-2/TRBV6-3
CASTPALAGVDGELFF | TGTGCCAGCACCCCGGCCCTAGCGGGAGTGGACGGGGAGCTGTTTTTT | NA | TRBD2 | TRBJ2-2 | TRBV7-9
CASSIGGGFNTEAFF | TGTGCCAGTAGTATCGGGGGGGGATTCAACACTGAAGCTTTCTTT | NA | NA | TRBJ1-1 | TRBV19
CASSSGDRRVGGRVNNEQFF | TGCGCCAGCAGCTCCGGGGACAGGAGGGTTGGCGGAAGAGTGAACAATGAGCAGTTCTTC | many | TRBD1 | TRBJ2-1 | TRBV5-1
CSVPGRNTGELFF | TGCAGCGTCCCGGGACGGAACACCGGGGAGCTGTTTTTT | NA | NA | TRBJ2-2 | TRBV29-1
CACVSSDTGELFF | TGTGCCTGCGTCTCTTCGGACACCGGGGAGCTGTTTTTT | NA | NA | TRBJ2-2 | TRBV30
CATSDPLGPVQEQFF | TGTGCCACCAGTGATCCCCTAGGTCCTGTGCAGGAGCAGTTCTTC | NA | NA | TRBJ2-1 | TRBV24-1
CASIFQTGEAFF | TGTGCCAGCATCTTCCAGACAGGGGAAGCTTTCTTT | few | TRBD1 | TRBJ1-1 | TRBV6-5
CASSPGSRTGNTGELFF | TGTGCCAGCAGCCCCGGGAGCCGGACAGGGAACACCGGGGAGCTGTTTTTT | NA | NA | TRBJ2-2 | TRBV3-1
CSVASGSTDTQYF | TGCAGCGTTGCTAGCGGGAGCACAGATACGCAGTATTTT | many | TRBD2 | TRBJ2-3 | TRBV29-1
CASSLNSGLNTGELFF | TGCGCCAGCAGCTTAAATAGTGGTCTGAACACCGGGGAGCTGTTTTTT | many | NA | TRBJ2-2 | TRBV5-1
CASSNNLAQGTDTQYF | TGTGCCAGTAGTAACAATCTAGCACAGGGCACAGATACGCAGTATTTT | few | NA | TRBJ2-3 | TRBV19
CASSDRVQSGEKLFF | TGCGCCAGCAGTGACAGGGTGCAATCGGGTGAAAAACTGTTTTTT | NA | NA | TRBJ1-4 | TRBV10-2
CASSQTRNTDTQYF | TGTGCCAGCAGCCAAACGAGAAACACAGATACGCAGTATTTT | few | NA | TRBJ2-3 | TRBV5-4
CASSAGLPTNEKLFF | TGTGCCAGCAGCGCGGGGTTGCCGACTAATGAAAAACTGTTTTTT | few | NA | TRBJ1-4 | TRBV11-3
CASSQDVISGNTIYF | TGTGCCAGCAGTCAGGACGTTATCTCTGGAAACACCATATATTTT | NA | NA | TRBJ1-3 | TRBV12-3/TRBV12-4
CASSPTGDSYNEQFF | TGCGCCAGCAGCCCGACAGGGGATTCCTACAATGAGCAGTTCTTC | NA | TRBD1 | TRBJ2-1 | TRBV5-1
CASSSRGYDNEQFF | TGTGCCAGCAGCTCCCGCGGCTATGACAATGAGCAGTTCTTC | NA | NA | TRBJ2-1 | TRBV4-2
CASSPRDRGFGNTIYF | TGTGCCAGCAGCCCCCGGGACAGGGGATTTGGAAACACCATATATTTT | many | TRBD1 | TRBJ1-3 | TRBV7-6
CASSPPGQSNSPLHF | TGCGCCAGCAGCCCTCCGGGACAGAGTAATTCACCCCTCCACTTT | few | TRBD1 | TRBJ1-6 | TRBV5-1
CASRVEQGLNTEAFF | TGTGCCAGCAGAGTTGAACAGGGACTGAACACTGAAGCTTTCTTT | many | NA | TRBJ1-1 | TRBV2
CASSQGTGINEQFF | TGTGCCAGCAGCCAAGGGACGGGAATAAATGAGCAGTTCTTC | few | NA | TRBJ2-1 | TRBV3-1
CVKAVNEQFF | TGTGTCAAAGCGGTGAATGAGCAGTTCTTC | many | NA | TRBJ2-1 | TRBV19
CASSLDIRDTEAFF | TGTGCCAGCAGCTTAGACATCCGCGACACTGAAGCTTTCTTT | few | NA | TRBJ1-1 | TRBV11-3
CASSLGLPPDNEQFF | TGTGCCAGCAGCCTGGGACTCCCACCCGACAATGAGCAGTTCTTC | few | NA | TRBJ2-1 | TRBV14
CASSLVGVTDTQYF | TGTGCCAGCAGTCTTGTGGGGGTCACAGATACGCAGTATTTT | many | NA | TRBJ2-3 | TRBV3-1
CASSLEQRSYEQYF | TGTGCCAGCAGTTTGGAGCAGCGATCCTACGAGCAGTACTTC | few | NA | TRBJ2-7 | TRBV12-3/TRBV12-4
CATSDTLTSGRVFF | TGTGCCACCAGTGACACACTCACTAGCGGGAGGGTATTCTTC | few | TRBD2 | TRBJ2-1 | TRBV24-1
CASSNLGGSSYNEQFF | TGCGCCAGCAGCAATTTAGGCGGGAGCTCCTACAATGAGCAGTTCTTC | many | TRBD2 | TRBJ2-1 | TRBV5-1
CASSYGAGGPVGKNIQYF | TGTGCCAGCAGTTACGGAGCGGGAGGGCCCGTTGGCAAAAACATTCAGTACTTC | NA | TRBD2 | TRBJ2-4 | TRBV6-6
CASSSEQDGYTF | TGTGCCAGCAGCTCGGAACAGGATGGCTACACCTTC | NA | NA | TRBJ1-2 | TRBV5-6